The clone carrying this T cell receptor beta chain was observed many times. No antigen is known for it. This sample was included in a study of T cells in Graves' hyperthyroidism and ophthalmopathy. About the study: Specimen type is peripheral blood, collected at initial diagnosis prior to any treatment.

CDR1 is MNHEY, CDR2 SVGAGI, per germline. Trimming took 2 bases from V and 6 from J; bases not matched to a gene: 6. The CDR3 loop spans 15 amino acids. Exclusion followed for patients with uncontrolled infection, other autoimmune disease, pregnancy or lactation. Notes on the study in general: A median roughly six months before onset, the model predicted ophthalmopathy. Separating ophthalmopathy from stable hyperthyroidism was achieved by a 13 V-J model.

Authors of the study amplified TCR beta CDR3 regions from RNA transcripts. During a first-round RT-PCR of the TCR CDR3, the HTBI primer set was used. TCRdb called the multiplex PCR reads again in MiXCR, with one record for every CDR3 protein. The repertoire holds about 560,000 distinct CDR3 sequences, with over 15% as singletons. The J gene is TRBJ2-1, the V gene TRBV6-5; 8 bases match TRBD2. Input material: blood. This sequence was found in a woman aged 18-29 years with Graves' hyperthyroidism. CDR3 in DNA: TGTGCCAGCAGTTACGTCGGACTAGCCCGCAATGAGCAGTTCTTC. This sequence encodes CASSYVGLARNEQFF.